The T cell receptor beta chain under discussion was sequenced for a study of technical replicates of blood from several donors. Germline-derived CDR1 and CDR2 are MGHRA and YSYEKL. The trim removed 1 base at V and 7 bases at J, leaving 0 bases unmatched. CDR3 length equals 14 residues. About this clone: This sample also contains other DNA sequences that code for the same CDR3.

Sequencing used immunoSEQ multiplex PCR; TCRdb keeps in-frame clones, though not all of them. The data hold tens of thousands of clones, with around 94% observed a single time. The receptor was derived from a human donor in good health. Input material: T cells isolated from PBMCs. The chain carries TRBV4-1 and TRBJ2-1, with 11 bases lining up with TRBD2. CDR3 amino acids: CASSQGLAGNEQFF. As DNA, the CDR3 is TGCGCCAGCAGCCAAGGACTAGCGGGAAATGAGCAGTTCTTC.